This T cell receptor (beta chain) is from a study of T-cell reconstitution after alpha-beta-depleted transplantation in children (dated by TCRdb to 2016 to 2017). Study-level background: Using TCR repertoire profiling, the study followed T-cell immune reconstitution in a quantitative way in children after TCRalphabeta/CD19-depleted allogeneic hematopoietic cell transplantation.

About this clonotype: The specificity of this receptor is unknown. One base away there is no much larger clone; base qualities are not given.

The library was produced with PCR. Sequencing was carried out with an Illumina HiSeq 2500. TCR libraries were prepared with molecular barcoding, using unique molecular identifiers to normalize TCRbeta repertoire quantification. The raw public reads went through TCRdb reprocessing: fastp at Q25, MiXCR clone calling, in-frame beta chains kept. Records with the same CDR3 protein are collapsed into one entry carrying the most frequent genes and DNA. This sample gives just over 350,000 distinct CDR3 sequences in total; approximately 12% of them show up just once. In total, the top ten clones hold roughly 4.5% of the sample. The sample consisted of PBMCs, taken from the stem cell graft. The source of this sequence is a human donor who donated a stem cell graft to a child with Fanconi anemia.

The CDR3 protein: CASSETDNPEVVDGKLFF. Here is the DNA: TGTGCCAGCAGTGAAACGGACAACCCGGAGGTGGTTGACGGAAAACTGTTTTTT. This sequence uses TRBV6-1 and TRBJ1-4, with a tentative D gene TRBD1 over 5 matching bases. The germline V gene provides CDR1 MNHNS and CDR2 SASEGT. The CDR3 starts with the cysteine, ends with the phenylalanine, and has 18 residues. Only the CDR3 part of the read is kept: 54 bases, read in frame from the first base. The trim is 2 bases for V and 10 bases for J, with a gap of 26 bases between the germline ends.